These 21 T cell receptor beta chains were sequenced from one sample in a study of T cell responses to AZD1222 COVID-19 vaccine. This table comes from immunoSEQ multiplex PCR, and its TCRdb copy is limited to in-frame clones, with some not included. The sample lists 85,000 to 100,000 clones; approximately 83% were seen once. Sample: peripheral blood, taken on day 0 of AZD1222 vaccination. Receptor source: an adult in good health.

The chain links TRBV7-8 to TRBJ2-5; 7 nucleotides line up with TRBD2. Germline V CDR1 and CDR2: SGHVS, FQNEAQ. This CDR3 has 14 residues. Unmatched junction bases numbered 4, after V lost 1 base and J lost 5 bases. Here the CDR3 reads CASSLGGGRETQYF. The CDR3 region has the DNA TGTGCCAGCAGCTTAGGGGGAGGGAGGGAGACCCAGTACTTC.

The chain links TRBV18 to TRBJ1-4; no reliable D call. From germline, CDR1 is KGHSH and CDR2 LQKENI. The CDR3 runs to 16 residues. Deletions cut 3 bases from V and 2 bases from J, with 13 bases between. The CDR3 nucleotides are TGTGCCAGCTCACCGCCGGACGTGAGGACTAATGAAAAACTGTTTTTT. It specifies CASSPPDVRTNEKLFF.

The chain carries TRBV18 and TRBJ2-7; D may be TRBD2 (7 bases). The CDR3 consists of 13 residues. With 8 bases removed from V and 5 bases from J, the gap between germline ends came to 16 bases. Germline loops: CDR1 KGHSH, CDR2 LQKENI. This CDR3 reads CASRGAGVDEQYF. For the CDR3, the DNA is TGTGCCAGCCGGGGGGCAGGGGTAGACGAGCAGTACTTC.

The chain recombines TRBV3-1 (or the pseudogene TRBV3-2) with TRBJ1-1, with 9 bases matching TRBD1. Germline loops: CDR1 LGHDT, CDR2 YNNKEL (reference sequence). The J segment lost 5 bases and the V segment lost 4 bases, leaving 8 bases of the junction unmatched. The CDR3 is made up of 15 amino acids. The CDR3 loop is CASSPTQGARTEAFF. As DNA, the CDR3 is TGTGCCAGCAGCCCGACACAGGGGGCGCGGACTGAAGCTTTCTTT.

This sequence joins TRBV14 and TRBJ2-1; 9 bases are a match to TRBD1. CDR1 is SGHDN and CDR2 is FVKESK in the germline V gene. J lost 6 bases, V lost 1 base, and 4 bases had no gene match. CDR3 length: 15 residues. Here the CDR3 reads CASSQGMTGGNEQFF. CDR3 DNA: TGTGCCAGCAGCCAAGGGATGACAGGGGGCAATGAGCAGTTCTTC.

The chain combines TRBV11-3 with TRBJ2-1; 8 positions match TRBD2. With 5 bases clipped from V and 3 bases from J, the junction kept 12 bases outside the gene matches. Germline lookup yields CDR1 SGHNT and CDR2 YENEEA. The CDR3 runs 17 residues. CDR3 sequence (DNA): TGTGCCAGCAGCCCCCGTAATCGCGGGAGGTACTACAATGAGCAGTTCTTC. Protein: CASSPRNRGRYYNEQFF.

The genes are TRBV12-5 and TRBJ2-7; D gene ambiguous. Germline CDR1 is LGHNT and CDR2 is FRNRAP. The CDR3 spans 15 residues. Trimming removed 1 base from V and 3 bases from J, with 13 bases in between. This CDR3 is CASGLGVGTVYEQYF. CDR3 bases: TGTGCTAGTGGTTTGGGGGTGGGAACGGTCTACGAGCAGTACTTC.

The chain carries TRBV19 and TRBJ2-2, with D hard to call. CDR3 length equals 12 residues. CDR1 is LNHDA and CDR2 is SQIVND in the germline V gene (reference sequence). The V gene lost 4 bases and the J gene lost 9 bases, with 9 bases spanning the gap. In DNA, the CDR3 is TGTGCCAGTAGTACCCCCCTCCGGGAGCTGTTTTTT. Amino acid sequence: CASSTPLRELFF.

The sample holds a few counts of this clone. The chain recombines TRBV12-5 with TRBJ2-1; 13 nucleotides agree with TRBD2. The CDR3 length is 13 residues. V gave up 3 bases and J gave up 12 bases; unmatched junction bases: 2. CDR1 is LGHNT, CDR2 FRNRAP, per germline. The CDR3 spells CASGFWTSGGQFF. The CDR3 DNA sequence: TGTGCTAGTGGTTTTTGGACTAGCGGGGGGCAGTTCTTC.

This clone has only a few counts. V usage is TRBV7-2 and J usage is TRBJ1-1; 9 nucleotides align to TRBD1. This CDR3 contains 16 residues. Unmatched junction bases numbered 9, after V lost 5 bases and J lost 2 bases. Germline values: CDR1 SGHTA, CDR2 FQGNSA. The CDR3 DNA reads TGTGCCAGCAGCGTATACCCGGGACAGGGAAACACTGAAGCTTTCTTT. It yields the protein CASSVYPGQGNTEAFF.

The rearrangement uses TRBV7-9 and TRBJ1-3, with a possible D match to TRBD1 (5 bases). Germline V gene sequence: CDR1 SEHNR, CDR2 FQNEAQ (reference sequence). CDR3 length equals 15 residues. Between the trimmed V and J ends, which lost 5 bases and 2 bases, there was a span of 13 bases. This CDR3 is CASSAGLGTGNTIYF. The DNA of the CDR3 is TGTGCCAGCAGCGCAGGGTTGGGCACTGGAAACACCATATATTTT.

The rearrangement joins TRBV7-8 to TRBJ1-6, with 7 nucleotides matching TRBD1. Germline V CDR1 and CDR2: SGHVS, FQNEAQ. With 7 bases clipped from V and 10 bases from J, the junction kept 10 bases outside the gene matches. This CDR3 has 14 residues. The CDR3 loop is CASNPTGSSSPLHF. The CDR3 DNA reads as TGTGCCAGCAACCCGACAGGGTCTAGCTCACCCCTCCACTTT.

The chain is built from TRBV4-3 and TRBJ1-5, with D uncertain. Germline CDR1 LGHNA, CDR2 YSLEER. This CDR3 has 13 residues. V was pared by 0 bases and J by 4 bases, with 4 bases between. CDR3 sequence reads: CASSQDRNQPQHF. The CDR3 nucleotides are TGCGCCAGCAGCCAAGATCGGAATCAGCCCCAGCATTTT.

This chain joins TRBV6-2 or TRBV6-3 and TRBJ2-4; D call uncertain. In germline, CDR1 is MNHEY, CDR2 SVGEGT. The CDR3 consists of 15 residues. V was clipped by 2 bases and J by 0 bases, with 8 bases between them. CDR3: CASSYGWEAKNIQYF. CDR3 bases: TGTGCCAGCAGTTACGGGTGGGAAGCCAAAAACATTCAGTACTTC.

As DNA, the CDR3 is TGTGCCAGCAGCTTAGATCGGCAGTTCTTC. Translating gives CASSLDRQFF. The chain couples TRBV7-2 to TRBJ2-1; D uncertain. The CDR3 contains 10 residues. From germline, CDR1 is SGHTA and CDR2 FQGNSA. Trimming shortened V by 1 base and J by 12 bases, and 4 bases separated the two germline ends.

V gene TRBV6-5 combines with J gene TRBJ1-3, with 9 bases aligning to TRBD1. J gave up 3 bases and V 2 bases, and 5 bases lay outside the gene matches. The CDR3 has 16 amino acids. The germline gives CDR1 MNHEY, CDR2 SVGAGI. The CDR3 DNA sequence: TGTGCCAGCAGTTACGCCGGGACAGGGCTTGGAAACACCATATATTTT. Its translation: CASSYAGTGLGNTIYF.

The chain joins TRBV4-2 to TRBJ1-6; 11 nucleotides line up with TRBD1. The CDR3 contains 16 residues. The germline V gene encodes CDR1 LGHNA and CDR2 YNFKEQ. V shed 4 bases, J shed 6 bases, and the junction held 5 bases outside the gene matches. CDR3 in DNA: TGTGCCAGCAGCCCACCCGGGACAGGGGGTAATTCACCCCTCCACTTT. Protein product: CASSPPGTGGNSPLHF.

The chain has TRBV10-3 and TRBJ2-7; TRBD1 is a possible D gene (6 bases). Germline-derived CDR1 and CDR2 are ENHRY and SYGVKD. V shed 8 bases and J shed 0 bases, with 17 bases lying between them. CDR3 size: 15 residues. The CDR3 region is CAIRGPQGSSYEQYF. Written as DNA, the CDR3 is TGTGCCATCCGTGGCCCACAGGGTAGCTCCTACGAGCAGTACTTC.

The chain recombines TRBV7-2 with TRBJ2-2; no clear D. Trimming left V 4 bases short and J 6 bases short, with 9 bases between. CDR1 and CDR2 (germline): SGHTA, FQGNSA. This CDR3 is built from 13 residues. In DNA form, the CDR3 reads TGTGCCAGCAGCTGGACGGGCCCCGGGGAGCTGTTTTTT. It specifies CASSWTGPGELFF.

This rearrangement joins TRBV19 to TRBJ1-2; D is perhaps TRBD1 (6 bases). The CDR3 spans 15 residues. V was clipped by 7 bases and J by 2 bases, with 17 bases between them. CDR1 and CDR2 (germline): LNHDA, SQIVND (reference sequence). CDR3 sequence reads: CASTLSGGANYGYTF. The DNA for the CDR3 is TGTGCCAGTACCCTCTCGGGGGGCGCCAACTATGGCTACACCTTC.

This clone was counted a single time. The V gene is TRBV6-2 or TRBV6-3, the J gene TRBJ1-1, with a weak D call TRBD1 (6 bases). Germline values: CDR1 MNHEY, CDR2 SVGEGT. The V and J ends lost 3 bases and 6 bases respectively, with 14 bases between them. The CDR3 spans 14 residues. CDR3 in DNA: TGTGCCAGCAGTTATTTTGGGGGCTCCCCTGAAGCTTTCTTT. Amino acid sequence: CASSYFGGSPEAFF.